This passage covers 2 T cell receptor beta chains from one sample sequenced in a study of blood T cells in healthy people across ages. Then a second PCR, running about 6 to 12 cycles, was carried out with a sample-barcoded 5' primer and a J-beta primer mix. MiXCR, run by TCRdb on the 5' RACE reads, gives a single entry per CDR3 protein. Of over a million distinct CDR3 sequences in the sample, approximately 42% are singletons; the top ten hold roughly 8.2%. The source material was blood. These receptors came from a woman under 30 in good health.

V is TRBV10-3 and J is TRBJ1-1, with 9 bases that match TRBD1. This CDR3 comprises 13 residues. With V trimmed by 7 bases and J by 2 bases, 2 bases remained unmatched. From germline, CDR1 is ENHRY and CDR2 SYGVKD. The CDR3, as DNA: TGTGCCATCAAACAGGGGGCTAACACTGAAGCTTTCTTT. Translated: CAIKQGANTEAFF.

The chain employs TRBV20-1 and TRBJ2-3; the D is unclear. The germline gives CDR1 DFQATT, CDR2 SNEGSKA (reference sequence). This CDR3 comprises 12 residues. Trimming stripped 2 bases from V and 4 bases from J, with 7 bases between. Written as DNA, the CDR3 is TGCAGTGCTAGACTCTGGGCAGATACGCAGTATTTT. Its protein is CSARLWADTQYF.